These T cell receptor beta chains were read from a single sample in a study of cytomegalovirus exposure and HLA in healthy donors. Repertoires were generated with immunoSEQ multiplex PCR, while TCRdb's copy carries only in-frame clones and drops some. Among around 94,000 clones listed, about 95% were seen once. The sequenced material came from PBMCs. These receptors were collected from a woman under 30 in good health and CMV-seronegative. The CDR3 runs from the conserved cysteine through the conserved F or W. The order of the fields is CDR3 DNA, CDR3 protein, V gene, D gene, clone size, J gene. A D gene is named only where the DNA matches it firmly. Size tells how often a clone was seen (once, few, many) or the class of an expanded clone, and some rows leave it out.

DNA: TGTGCTAGTGGTTCTATTAGCGGGGTGAGCTCCTACGAGCAGTACTTC
CDR3: CASGSISGVSSYEQYF
V: TRBV12-5
D: TRBD2
size: .
J: TRBJ2-7

DNA: TGTGCCAGCAGTGAAGTAGGGGGAGGGCAGGGAGAGACCCAGTACTTC
CDR3: CASSEVGGGQGETQYF
V: TRBV6-1
D: .
size: .
J: TRBJ2-5

DNA: TGCGCCAGCAGTTCAAGCGGGGGGGTCTACGAGCAGTACTTC
CDR3: CASSSSGGVYEQYF
V: TRBV5-1
D: TRBD2
size: .
J: TRBJ2-7

DNA: TGTGCCAGCAGCGTAGGCACTAGCGAGAGCACAGATACGCAGTATTTT
CDR3: CASSVGTSESTDTQYF
V: TRBV9
D: TRBD2
size: .
J: TRBJ2-3

DNA: TGTGCCTTTGCGAGCGGCACAGATACGCAGTATTTT
CDR3: CAFASGTDTQYF
V: TRBV30
D: .
size: .
J: TRBJ2-3

DNA: TGCGCCAGCAGCCCCCCCGGTCGCGGGGATTACAATGAGCAGTTCTTC
CDR3: CASSPPGRGDYNEQFF
V: TRBV5-1
D: .
size: .
J: TRBJ2-1

DNA: TGTGCCAGCCAGACCGGGGGGGCGGTTGAGCAGTTCTTC
CDR3: CASQTGGAVEQFF
V: TRBV4-2
D: TRBD2
size: .
J: TRBJ2-1

DNA: TGTGCCAGCAGCATTAACAGGAACACTGAAGCTTTCTTT
CDR3: CASSINRNTEAFF
V: TRBV7-2
D: .
size: .
J: TRBJ1-1

DNA: TGTGCCAGCTCACCACCGTTACGAACCGGGACTAGTTCCTACAATGAGCAGTTCTTC
CDR3: CASSPPLRTGTSSYNEQFF
V: TRBV18
D: TRBD2
size: once
J: TRBJ2-1

DNA: TGTGCCACCAGCAGAGAGGGAGCTTTTAATCAGCCCCAGCATTTT
CDR3: CATSREGAFNQPQHF
V: TRBV15
D: .
size: .
J: TRBJ1-5

DNA: TGTGCCAGTAGTATCGGGCAGGGGATCACTGAAGCTTTCTTT
CDR3: CASSIGQGITEAFF
V: TRBV19
D: .
size: .
J: TRBJ1-1

DNA: TGTGCCAGCAGCGTAGCTACTTGGGCGAGCGGGGAGCTGTTTTTT
CDR3: CASSVATWASGELFF
V: TRBV9
D: .
size: .
J: TRBJ2-2

DNA: TGTGCCAGCAGATCTGCCTACAGTGACAACACTGAAGCTTTCTTT
CDR3: CASRSAYSDNTEAFF
V: TRBV27
D: .
size: .
J: TRBJ1-1

DNA: TGCAGCGTTGAGTCGCGGGAGACCTACGAGCAGTACTTC
CDR3: CSVESRETYEQYF
V: TRBV29-1
D: TRBD2
size: .
J: TRBJ2-7

DNA: TGTGCCAGCAGCCCAGTCCAGGGCCCCTACGAGCAGTACTTC
CDR3: CASSPVQGPYEQYF
V: TRBV7-9
D: .
size: .
J: TRBJ2-7

DNA: TGTGCCAGCAGTGCTAGCGGGGGGGCCACAGATACGCAGTATTTT
CDR3: CASSASGGATDTQYF
V: TRBV6-4
D: TRBD2
size: .
J: TRBJ2-3

DNA: TGCGCCAGCAGCAGAGGAGGGGGCACAGATACGCAGTATTTT
CDR3: CASSRGGGTDTQYF
V: TRBV5-1
D: .
size: .
J: TRBJ2-3

DNA: TGCGCCAGCAGCTTGATGGGAGACTCCTACAATGAGCAGTTCTTC
CDR3: CASSLMGDSYNEQFF
V: TRBV5-1
D: .
size: .
J: TRBJ2-1

DNA: TGTGCCTGGAGTCCAGGGCCTGAAGCTTTCTTT
CDR3: CAWSPGPEAFF
V: TRBV30
D: .
size: .
J: TRBJ1-1

DNA: TGCAGCGCTTACATAGCGGGGGGTTGGGGAAGCTCCTACAATGAGCAGTTCTTC
CDR3: CSAYIAGGWGSSYNEQFF
V: TRBV29-1
D: TRBD2
size: .
J: TRBJ2-1

DNA: TGTGCCAGCAGTCAAAGTGGGCTTCAGGCCCTCTATGGCTACACCTTC
CDR3: CASSQSGLQALYGYTF
V: TRBV27
D: .
size: .
J: TRBJ1-2

DNA: TGTGCCAGCAGCTTGAGCGGGAGTCCATCATACGAGCAGTACTTC
CDR3: CASSLSGSPSYEQYF
V: TRBV5-4
D: TRBD2
size: .
J: TRBJ2-7

DNA: TGTGCCAGCAGCTCGACAGGGGGCGATGGCTACACCTTC
CDR3: CASSSTGGDGYTF
V: TRBV7-6
D: TRBD1
size: .
J: TRBJ1-2

DNA: TGTGCCAGCAGTGACGCGGCAGGGGGTAGCGAGCAGTACTTC
CDR3: CASSDAAGGSEQYF
V: TRBV2
D: TRBD1
size: .
J: TRBJ2-7

DNA: TGTGCCAGCAGCCAAGAGAACTATGGCTACACCTTC
CDR3: CASSQENYGYTF
V: TRBV7-9
D: .
size: once
J: TRBJ1-2

DNA: TGCGCCAGCAGCTCTGACAGGCAACTTCGAACCTACGAGCAGTACTTC
CDR3: CASSSDRQLRTYEQYF
V: TRBV5-1
D: .
size: .
J: TRBJ2-7

DNA: TGTGCCACCAGCAGAGATCTAACAGGGCTGAGAACCGGGGAGCTGTTTTTT
CDR3: CATSRDLTGLRTGELFF
V: TRBV15
D: .
size: .
J: TRBJ2-2

DNA: TGTGCCAGCAGCCTCAGCGGGACGGGCTGGGATGAGCAGTTCTTC
CDR3: CASSLSGTGWDEQFF
V: TRBV9
D: TRBD2
size: .
J: TRBJ2-1

DNA: TGTGCCAGCGGGCAGGGGGCCGGTGGCTACACCTTC
CDR3: CASGQGAGGYTF
V: TRBV6-5
D: TRBD1
size: .
J: TRBJ1-2

DNA: TGTGCCAGCAGACGACTAGCGTCTAGCTCCTACGAGCAGTACTTC
CDR3: CASRRLASSSYEQYF
V: TRBV7-2
D: TRBD2
size: once
J: TRBJ2-7

DNA: TGCGCCAGCAGCGTCCTGACTAGCGGGGTCGGCGAGCAGTACTTC
CDR3: CASSVLTSGVGEQYF
V: TRBV5-1
D: TRBD2
size: once
J: TRBJ2-7

DNA: TGCGCCAGCAGCTTGGGTGGTAGCGGGGCCCAAGAGACCCAGTACTTC
CDR3: CASSLGGSGAQETQYF
V: TRBV5-1
D: TRBD2
size: once
J: TRBJ2-5

DNA: TGCGCCAGCGTCTGGAGTTCGGGCGGGGAGCTGTTTTTT
CDR3: CASVWSSGGELFF
V: TRBV10-2
D: .
size: .
J: TRBJ2-2

DNA: TGTGCCAGCAGTGAAGTAGCGGGAGTCCAGGAGCAGTACTTC
CDR3: CASSEVAGVQEQYF
V: TRBV6-1
D: TRBD2
size: .
J: TRBJ2-7

DNA: TGTGCCACCTTTGACACAGGGAACACTGAAGCTTTCTTT
CDR3: CATFDTGNTEAFF
V: TRBV2
D: .
size: .
J: TRBJ1-1

DNA: TGTGCCAGCAGCTTGGCCAGGGCGGGACGGGAAGAGACCCAGTACTTC
CDR3: CASSLARAGREETQYF
V: TRBV7-9
D: .
size: .
J: TRBJ2-5